This TCR beta chain was sequenced during a study of TIL therapy for anti-PD-1-resistant metastatic lung cancer. This CDR3 region has 12 residues. Trimming cost V 5 bases and J 4 bases, with 6 bases left between them. Germline V gives CDR1 SGHAT, CDR2 FQDESV (reference sequence). This sample's time point: pre-treatment sample, taken before nivolumab and TIL therapy. Sequencing used immunoSEQ v3. Some clones are missing from TCRdb's copy, which holds only in-frame ones; the method was immunoSEQ multiplex PCR. The sample has around 50,000 clones, roughly 70% seen once. The sequence came from a person aged 25 to 80 with non-small cell lung cancer. This chain connects TRBV11-1 to TRBJ2-1; D unclear. This specimen consisted of blood, obtained at baseline. The DNA of the CDR3 is TGTGCCAGCAGCCTACGGTACAATGAGCAGTTCTTC. It specifies CASSLRYNEQFF.